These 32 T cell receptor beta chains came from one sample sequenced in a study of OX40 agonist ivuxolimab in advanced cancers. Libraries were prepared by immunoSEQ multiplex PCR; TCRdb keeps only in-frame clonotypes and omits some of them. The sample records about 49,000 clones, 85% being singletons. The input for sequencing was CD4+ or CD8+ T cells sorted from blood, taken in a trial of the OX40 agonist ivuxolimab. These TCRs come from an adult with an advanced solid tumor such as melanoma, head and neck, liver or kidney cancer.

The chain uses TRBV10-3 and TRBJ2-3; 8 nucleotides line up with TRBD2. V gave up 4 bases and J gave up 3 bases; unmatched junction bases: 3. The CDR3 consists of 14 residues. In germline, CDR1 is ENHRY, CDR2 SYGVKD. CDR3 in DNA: TGTGCCATCAGTGTAGCGGGGTTAACAGATACGCAGTATTTT. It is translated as CAISVAGLTDTQYF.

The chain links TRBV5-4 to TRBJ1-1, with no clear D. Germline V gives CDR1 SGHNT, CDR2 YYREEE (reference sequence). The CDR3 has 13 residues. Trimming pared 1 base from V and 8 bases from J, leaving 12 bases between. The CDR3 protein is CASSLIAVPEAFF. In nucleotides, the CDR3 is TGTGCCAGCAGCTTGATCGCGGTTCCCGAAGCTTTCTTT.

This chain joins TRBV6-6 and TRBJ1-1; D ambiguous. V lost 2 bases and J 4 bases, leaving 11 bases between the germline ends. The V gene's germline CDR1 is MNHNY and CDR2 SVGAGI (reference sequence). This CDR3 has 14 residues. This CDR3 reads CASSYHGPLTEAFF. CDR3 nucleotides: TGTGCCAGCAGTTACCACGGGCCTCTCACTGAAGCTTTCTTT.

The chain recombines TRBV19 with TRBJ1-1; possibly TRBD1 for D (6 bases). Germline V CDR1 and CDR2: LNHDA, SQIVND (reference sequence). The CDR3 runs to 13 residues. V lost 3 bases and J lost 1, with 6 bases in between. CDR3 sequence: CASSMGANTEAFF. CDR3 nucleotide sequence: TGTGCCAGTAGTATGGGGGCGAACACTGAAGCTTTCTTT.

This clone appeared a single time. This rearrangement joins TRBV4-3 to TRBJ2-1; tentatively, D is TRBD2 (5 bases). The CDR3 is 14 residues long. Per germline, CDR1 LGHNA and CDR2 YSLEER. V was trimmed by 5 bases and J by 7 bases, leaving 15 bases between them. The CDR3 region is CASSTLPGSNEQFF. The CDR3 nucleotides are TGCGCCAGCAGCACCCTACCGGGGTCTAATGAGCAGTTCTTC.

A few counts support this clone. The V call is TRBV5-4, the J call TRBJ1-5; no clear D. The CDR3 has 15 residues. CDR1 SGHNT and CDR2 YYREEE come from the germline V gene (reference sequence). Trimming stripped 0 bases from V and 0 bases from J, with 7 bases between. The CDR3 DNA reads TGTGCCAGCAGCTTGGTGGGGAATAGCAATCAGCCCCAGCATTTT. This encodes CASSLVGNSNQPQHF.

The CDR3, as DNA: TGTGCCAGCAGCCTCCAGCCGGCTAGCGGGGGGCCGCAAGAGACCCAGTACTTC. Protein sequence: CASSLQPASGGPQETQYF. The J gene is TRBJ2-5, the V gene TRBV4-2, with 11 nucleotides matching TRBD2. J lost 2 bases, V lost 4 bases, and 12 bases had no gene match. The germline V gene has CDR1 LGHNA and CDR2 YNFKEQ. This CDR3 comprises 18 residues.

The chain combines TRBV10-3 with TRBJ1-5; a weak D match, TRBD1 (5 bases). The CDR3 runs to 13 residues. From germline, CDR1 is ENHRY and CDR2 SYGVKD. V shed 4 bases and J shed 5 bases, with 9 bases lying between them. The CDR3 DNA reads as TGTGCCATCAGTGCGGGGGTCTATCAGCCCCAGCATTTT. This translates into CAISAGVYQPQHF.

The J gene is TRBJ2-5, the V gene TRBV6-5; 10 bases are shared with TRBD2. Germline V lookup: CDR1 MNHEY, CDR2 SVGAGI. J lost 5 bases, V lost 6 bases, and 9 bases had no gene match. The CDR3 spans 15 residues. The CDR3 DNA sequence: TGTGCCAGCAGCTTTTTAAGCGGGGGGGAGGAGACCCAGTACTTC. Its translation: CASSFLSGGEETQYF.

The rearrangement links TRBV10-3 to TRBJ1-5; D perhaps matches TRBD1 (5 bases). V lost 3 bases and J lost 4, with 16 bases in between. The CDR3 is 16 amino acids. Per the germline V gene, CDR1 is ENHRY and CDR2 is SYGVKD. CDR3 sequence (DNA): TGTGCCATCAGTGAACTCCCTCAGGGTGAGAATCAGCCCCAGCATTTT. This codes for CAISELPQGENQPQHF.

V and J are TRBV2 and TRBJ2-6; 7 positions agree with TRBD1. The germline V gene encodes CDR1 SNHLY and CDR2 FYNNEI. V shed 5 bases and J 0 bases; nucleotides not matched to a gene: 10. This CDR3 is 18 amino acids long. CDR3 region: CASSRTGEVLSGANVLTF. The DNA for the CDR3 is TGTGCCAGCAGTCGGACAGGAGAGGTTCTCTCTGGGGCCAACGTCCTGACTTTC. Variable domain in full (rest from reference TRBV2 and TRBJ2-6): EPEVTQTPSHQVTQMGQEVILRCVPISNHLYFYWYRQILGQKVEFLVSFYNNEISEKSEIFDDQFSVERPDGSNFTLKIRSTKLEDSAMYFCASSRTGEVLSGANVLTFGAGSRLTVL.

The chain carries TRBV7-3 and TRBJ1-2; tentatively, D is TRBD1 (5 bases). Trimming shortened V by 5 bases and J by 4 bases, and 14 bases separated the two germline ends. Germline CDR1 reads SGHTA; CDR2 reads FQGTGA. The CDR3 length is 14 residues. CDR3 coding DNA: TGTGCCAGCAGCGACCCGACAGAAAGCTATGGCTACACCTTC. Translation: CASSDPTESYGYTF. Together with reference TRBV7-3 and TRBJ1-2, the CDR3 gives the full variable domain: GAGVSQTPSNKVTEKGKYVELRCDPISGHTALYWYRQSLGQGPEFLIYFQGTGAADDSGLPNDRFFAVRPEGSVSTLKIQRTERGDSAVYLCASSDPTESYGYTFGSGTRLTVV.

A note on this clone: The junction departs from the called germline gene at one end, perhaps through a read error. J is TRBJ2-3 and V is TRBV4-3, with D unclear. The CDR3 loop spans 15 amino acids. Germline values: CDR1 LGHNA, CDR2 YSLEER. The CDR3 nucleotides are TGCGCCAGCAGCCAAGATCGGGCAGGCACGGATACGCAGTATTTT. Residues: CASSQDRAGTDTQYF.

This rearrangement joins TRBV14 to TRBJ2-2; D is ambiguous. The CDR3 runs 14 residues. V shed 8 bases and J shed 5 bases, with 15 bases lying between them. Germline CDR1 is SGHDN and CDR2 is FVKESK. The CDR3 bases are TGTGCCAGCGAACCCGAACCCGGGACCGGGGAGCTGTTTTTT. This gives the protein CASEPEPGTGELFF.

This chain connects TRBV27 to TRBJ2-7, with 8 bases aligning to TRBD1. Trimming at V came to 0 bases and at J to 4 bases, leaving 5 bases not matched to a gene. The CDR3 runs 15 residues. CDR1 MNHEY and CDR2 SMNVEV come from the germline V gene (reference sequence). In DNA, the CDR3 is TGTGCCAGCAGTTTATCGGCCGGGACAGGATACGAGCAGTACTTC. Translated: CASSLSAGTGYEQYF.

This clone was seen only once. CDR3 region: CASGGNYGYTF. CDR3 coding DNA: TGTGCCAGCGGCGGTAACTATGGCTACACCTTC. The chain is built from TRBV9 and TRBJ1-2; no clear D. V lost 7 bases, J lost 1 base, and 5 bases lay in between. Germline lookup yields CDR1 SGDLS and CDR2 YYNGEE. The CDR3 is made up of 11 amino acids. The complete variable domain, with remaining parts taken from reference TRBV9 and TRBJ1-2, reads DSGVTQTPKHLITATGQRVTLRCSPRSGDLSVYWYQQSLDQGLQFLIQYYNGEERAKGNILERFSAQQFPDLHSELNLSSLELGDSALYFCASGGNYGYTFGSGTRLTVV.

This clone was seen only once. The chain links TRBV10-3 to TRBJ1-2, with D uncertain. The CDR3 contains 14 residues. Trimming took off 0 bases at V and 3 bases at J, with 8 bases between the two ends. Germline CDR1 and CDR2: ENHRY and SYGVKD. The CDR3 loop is CAISESRTYYGYTF. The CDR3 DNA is TGTGCCATCAGTGAGTCAAGGACTTACTATGGCTACACCTTC.

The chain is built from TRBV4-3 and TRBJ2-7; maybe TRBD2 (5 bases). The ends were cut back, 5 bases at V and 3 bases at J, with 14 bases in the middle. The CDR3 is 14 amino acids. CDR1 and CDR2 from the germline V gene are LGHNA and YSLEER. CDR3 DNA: TGCGCCAGCAGCTTCCGGGATGCTGGCTACGAGCAGTACTTC. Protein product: CASSFRDAGYEQYF.

The chain's CDR3 is CASSVPQGLSGELFF. The CDR3, as DNA: TGTGCCAGCAGTGTACCACAGGGGTTGTCCGGGGAGCTGTTTTTT. This chain connects TRBV2 to TRBJ2-2; 7 bases map to TRBD1. V shed 4 bases and J 6 bases; nucleotides not matched to a gene: 8. The CDR3 spans 15 residues. Germline V lookup: CDR1 SNHLY, CDR2 FYNNEI.

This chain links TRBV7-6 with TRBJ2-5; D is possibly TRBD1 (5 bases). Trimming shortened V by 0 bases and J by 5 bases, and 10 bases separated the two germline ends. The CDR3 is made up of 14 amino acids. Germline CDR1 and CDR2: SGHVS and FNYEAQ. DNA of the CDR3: TGTGCCAGCAGCTTAGCTTGGGGCCGCGAGACCCAGTACTTC. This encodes CASSLAWGRETQYF.

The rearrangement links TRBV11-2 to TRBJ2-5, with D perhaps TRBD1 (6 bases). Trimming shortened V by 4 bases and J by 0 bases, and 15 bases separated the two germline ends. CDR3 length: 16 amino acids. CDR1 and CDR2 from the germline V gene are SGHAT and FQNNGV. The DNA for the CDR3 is TGTGCCAGCAGCTCCCTCCGGGACACTAACCAAGAGACCCAGTACTTC. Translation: CASSSLRDTNQETQYF.

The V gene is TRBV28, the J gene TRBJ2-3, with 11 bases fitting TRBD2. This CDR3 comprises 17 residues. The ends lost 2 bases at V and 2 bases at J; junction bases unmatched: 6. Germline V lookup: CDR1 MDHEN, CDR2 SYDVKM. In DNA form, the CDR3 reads TGTGCCAGCAGTTTAGGGGTAGCGGGGGGGATCACAGATACGCAGTATTTT. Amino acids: CASSLGVAGGITDTQYF.

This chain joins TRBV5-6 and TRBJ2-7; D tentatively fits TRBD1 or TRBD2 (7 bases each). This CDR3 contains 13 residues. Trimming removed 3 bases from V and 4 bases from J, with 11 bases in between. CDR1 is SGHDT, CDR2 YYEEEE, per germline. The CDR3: CASSSGGGYEQYF. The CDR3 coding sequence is TGTGCCAGCAGCTCAGGGGGAGGGTACGAGCAGTACTTC.

CDR3 DNA sequence: TGTGCCAGCAGTTACATGACAGGGACCAATTCACCCCTCCACTTT. It specifies CASSYMTGTNSPLHF. The chain links TRBV6-6 to TRBJ1-6; 7 bases are shared with TRBD1. The CDR3 consists of 15 residues. V lost 2 bases to trimming and J lost 7 bases; unmatched junction nucleotides: 5. Germline V gene data show CDR1 as MNHNY and CDR2 as SVGAGI (reference sequence).

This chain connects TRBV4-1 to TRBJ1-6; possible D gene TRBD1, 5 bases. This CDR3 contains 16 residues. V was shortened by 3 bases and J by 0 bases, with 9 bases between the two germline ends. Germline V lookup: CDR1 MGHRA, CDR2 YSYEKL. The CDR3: CASSQGVGSYNSPLHF. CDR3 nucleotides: TGCGCCAGCAGCCAGGGGGTCGGCTCCTATAATTCACCCCTCCACTTT.

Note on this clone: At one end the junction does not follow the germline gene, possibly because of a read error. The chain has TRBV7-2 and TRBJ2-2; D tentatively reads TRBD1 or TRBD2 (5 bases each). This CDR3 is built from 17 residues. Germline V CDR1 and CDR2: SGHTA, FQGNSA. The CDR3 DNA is TGTGCCAGCATCTTACTCGTCTCAGGGCTAGCCACCGGGGAGCTGTTTTTT. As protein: CASILLVSGLATGELFF.

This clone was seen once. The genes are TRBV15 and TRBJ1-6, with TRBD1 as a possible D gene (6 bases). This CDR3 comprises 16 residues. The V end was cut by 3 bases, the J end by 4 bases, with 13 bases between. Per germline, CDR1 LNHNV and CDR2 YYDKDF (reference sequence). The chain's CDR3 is CATSSLDRLYNSPLHF. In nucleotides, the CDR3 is TGTGCCACCAGCAGTCTCGACAGGTTATATAATTCACCCCTCCACTTT.

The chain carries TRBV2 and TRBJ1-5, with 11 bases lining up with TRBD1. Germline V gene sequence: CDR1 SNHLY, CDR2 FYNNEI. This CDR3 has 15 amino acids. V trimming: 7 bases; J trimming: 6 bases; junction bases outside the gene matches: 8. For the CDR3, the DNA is TGTGCCAGCACCGAGGGGGGGACAGGGGGTCAGCCCCAGCATTTT. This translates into CASTEGGTGGQPQHF.

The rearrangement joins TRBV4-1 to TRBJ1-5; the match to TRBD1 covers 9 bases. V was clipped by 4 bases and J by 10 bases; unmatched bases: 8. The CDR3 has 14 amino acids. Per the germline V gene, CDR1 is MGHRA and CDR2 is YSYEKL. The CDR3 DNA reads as TGCGCCAGCAGCCCGACAGGGGGTGTTCATCCCCAGCATTTT. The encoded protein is CASSPTGGVHPQHF.

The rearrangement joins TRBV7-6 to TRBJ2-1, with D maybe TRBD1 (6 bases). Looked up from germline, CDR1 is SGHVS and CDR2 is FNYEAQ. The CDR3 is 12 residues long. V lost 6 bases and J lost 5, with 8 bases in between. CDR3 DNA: TGTGCCAGCAGAGGACAGCACAATGAGCAGTTCTTC. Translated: CASRGQHNEQFF.

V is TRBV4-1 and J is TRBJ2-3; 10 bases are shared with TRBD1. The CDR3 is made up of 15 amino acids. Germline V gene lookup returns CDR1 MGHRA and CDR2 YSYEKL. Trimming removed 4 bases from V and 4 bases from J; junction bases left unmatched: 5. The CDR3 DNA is TGCGCCAGCAGCCTGGACAGGGGGAGGTCAGATACGCAGTATTTT. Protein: CASSLDRGRSDTQYF.

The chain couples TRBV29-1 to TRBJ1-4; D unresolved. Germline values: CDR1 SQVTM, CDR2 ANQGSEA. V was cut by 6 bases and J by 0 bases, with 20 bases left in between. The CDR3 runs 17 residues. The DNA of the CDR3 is TGCAGCGTCGTAGAAGCAGCCACCCCGACAACTAATGAAAAACTGTTTTTT. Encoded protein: CSVVEAATPTTNEKLFF.